These T cell receptor beta chains were read from a single sample in a study of cytomegalovirus exposure and HLA in healthy donors. Sequenced by immunoSEQ multiplex PCR; TCRdb stores in-frame clones only, minus some. The data hold about 130,000 clones, with around four fifths observed a single time. Sequencing was performed on PBMCs. The receptors shown here come from a boy younger than 10 in good health and CMV-seronegative. The CDR3 runs from the conserved cysteine through the conserved F or W. A D gene is named only where the DNA matches it firmly. Only part of the rows carry a size: once, few, many, or a class if the clone is expanded.

abundance: .; j_gene: TRBJ2-7; d_gene: .; v_gene: TRBV30; CDR3aa: CAWSAYAEQYF; CDR3nt: TGTGCCTGGAGTGCTTACGCCGAGCAGTACTTC
abundance: .; j_gene: TRBJ2-1; d_gene: .; v_gene: TRBV7-9; CDR3aa: CASSLASIAYNEQFF; CDR3nt: TGTGCCAGCAGCTTGGCTAGTATCGCCTACAATGAGCAGTTCTTC
abundance: .; j_gene: TRBJ2-5; d_gene: TRBD1; v_gene: TRBV15; CDR3aa: CATAGTGDRVETQYF; CDR3nt: TGTGCCACCGCAGGGACCGGGGACAGGGTAGAGACCCAGTACTTC
abundance: .; j_gene: TRBJ1-3; d_gene: .; v_gene: TRBV19; CDR3aa: CASSLPVGAGNTIYF; CDR3nt: TGTGCCAGTAGTCTCCCCGTTGGAGCAGGAAACACCATATATTTT
abundance: .; j_gene: TRBJ1-2; d_gene: .; v_gene: TRBV6-4; CDR3aa: CAGQYGYTF; CDR3nt: TGTGCCGGACAGTATGGCTACACCTTC
abundance: .; j_gene: TRBJ1-4; d_gene: TRBD1; v_gene: TRBV10-3; CDR3aa: CAISEGWTGIATNEKLFF; CDR3nt: TGTGCCATCAGTGAGGGGTGGACAGGGATTGCAACTAATGAAAAACTGTTTTTT
abundance: .; j_gene: TRBJ2-7; d_gene: .; v_gene: TRBV13; CDR3aa: CASSTGRGEQYF; CDR3nt: TGTGCCAGCAGCACTGGTCGGGGCGAGCAGTACTTC
abundance: .; j_gene: TRBJ2-5; d_gene: TRBD1; v_gene: TRBV10-3; CDR3aa: CAISESGTGRQETQYF; CDR3nt: TGTGCCATCAGTGAGTCGGGGACAGGGCGCCAAGAGACCCAGTACTTC
abundance: .; j_gene: TRBJ2-1; d_gene: TRBD2; v_gene: TRBV7-9; CDR3aa: CASSLTSGLEFF; CDR3nt: TGTGCCAGCAGTTTGACTAGCGGCTTGGAGTTCTTC
abundance: .; j_gene: TRBJ2-7; d_gene: .; v_gene: TRBV7-9; CDR3aa: CSSSSSRTGYEQYF; CDR3nt: TGTTCCAGCAGCTCCTCGAGGACTGGGTACGAGCAGTACTTC
abundance: .; j_gene: TRBJ1-2; d_gene: TRBD1; v_gene: TRBV5-8; CDR3aa: CASSLVYRTGGYYGYTF; CDR3nt: TGTGCCAGCAGCTTGGTTTACAGGACAGGGGGCTACTATGGCTACACCTTC
abundance: .; j_gene: TRBJ1-1; d_gene: .; v_gene: TRBV7-9; CDR3aa: CASSPAVGNTEAFF; CDR3nt: TGTGCCAGCAGCCCGGCGGTCGGGAACACTGAAGCTTTCTTT
abundance: .; j_gene: TRBJ2-2; d_gene: .; v_gene: TRBV19; CDR3aa: CASSIGQRPSTGELFF; CDR3nt: TGTGCCAGTAGTATAGGGCAGCGACCCTCCACCGGGGAGCTGTTTTTT
abundance: .; j_gene: TRBJ1-6; d_gene: TRBD1; v_gene: TRBV25-1; CDR3aa: CASSLGTGVTSPLHF; CDR3nt: TGTGCCAGCAGTCTGGGGACAGGGGTTACCTCACCCCTCCACTTT
abundance: .; j_gene: TRBJ1-2; d_gene: TRBD1; v_gene: TRBV27; CDR3aa: CASSLAAGGNYGYTF; CDR3nt: TGTGCCAGCAGTTTAGCGGCAGGGGGTAACTATGGCTACACCTTC
abundance: .; j_gene: TRBJ2-7; d_gene: .; v_gene: TRBV4-3; CDR3aa: CASSQEGRDYEQYF; CDR3nt: TGCGCCAGCAGCCAAGAAGGCAGGGACTACGAGCAGTACTTC
abundance: .; j_gene: TRBJ2-7; d_gene: TRBD2; v_gene: TRBV9; CDR3aa: CASSVGTGGSYEQYF; CDR3nt: TGTGCCAGCAGCGTAGGAACGGGGGGATCCTACGAGCAGTACTTC
abundance: .; j_gene: TRBJ2-2; d_gene: .; v_gene: TRBV30; CDR3aa: CAWGGGIRTGELFF; CDR3nt: TGTGCCTGGGGAGGGGGCATACGGACCGGGGAGCTGTTTTTT
abundance: few; j_gene: TRBJ2-1; d_gene: TRBD2; v_gene: TRBV5-1; CDR3aa: CASSFTSGSYNEQFF; CDR3nt: TGCGCCAGCAGCTTCACTAGCGGGAGCTACAATGAGCAGTTCTTC
abundance: .; j_gene: TRBJ2-7; d_gene: TRBD2; v_gene: TRBV7-3; CDR3aa: CASSLRSGGGSYEQYF; CDR3nt: TGTGCCAGCAGCTTAAGGAGCGGCGGGGGATCCTACGAGCAGTACTTC
abundance: .; j_gene: TRBJ2-5; d_gene: .; v_gene: TRBV6-1; CDR3aa: CASSEGGGVETQYF; CDR3nt: TGTGCCAGCAGCGAAGGGGGAGGTGTGGAGACCCAGTACTTC
abundance: .; j_gene: TRBJ2-1; d_gene: TRBD2; v_gene: TRBV15; CDR3aa: CATSVSPGLAGSEQFF; CDR3nt: TGTGCCACCAGCGTAAGCCCGGGACTAGCGGGAAGCGAGCAGTTCTTC
abundance: .; j_gene: TRBJ1-6; d_gene: .; v_gene: TRBV27; CDR3aa: CASSLTQPNSPLHF; CDR3nt: TGTGCCAGCAGTTTAACACAGCCAAATTCACCCCTCCACTTT
abundance: .; j_gene: TRBJ2-7; d_gene: .; v_gene: TRBV7-9; CDR3aa: CSSSRPGTGGVYEQYF; CDR3nt: TGTTCCAGCAGTCGACCGGGGACGGGGGGCGTCTACGAGCAGTACTTC
abundance: once; j_gene: TRBJ2-5; d_gene: TRBD2; v_gene: TRBV5-1; CDR3aa: CASSLQGLAGGGQETQYF; CDR3nt: TGCGCCAGCAGCCTACAGGGACTAGCGGGAGGTGGGCAAGAGACCCAGTACTTC
abundance: once; j_gene: TRBJ2-1; d_gene: .; v_gene: TRBV12-5; CDR3aa: CASGLSGGLNIPYNEQFF; CDR3nt: TGTGCTAGTGGTTTATCTGGGGGCCTTAATATTCCCTACAATGAGCAGTTCTTC
abundance: .; j_gene: TRBJ1-6; d_gene: .; v_gene: TRBV19; CDR3aa: CASSMPQGTSLNSPLHF; CDR3nt: TGTGCCAGTAGTATGCCTCAGGGGACCTCCTTGAATTCACCCCTCCACTTT
abundance: .; j_gene: TRBJ2-1; d_gene: TRBD2; v_gene: TRBV4-1; CDR3aa: CASSQDGEGTYNEQFF; CDR3nt: TGCGCCAGCAGCCAAGATGGGGAGGGGACTTACAATGAGCAGTTCTTC
abundance: .; j_gene: TRBJ1-2; d_gene: .; v_gene: TRBV4-1; CDR3aa: CASSQGQFANYGYTF; CDR3nt: TGCGCCAGCAGCCAAGGACAGTTCGCTAACTATGGCTACACCTTC
abundance: .; j_gene: TRBJ2-1; d_gene: .; v_gene: TRBV9; CDR3aa: CASSVEVGEEGEQFF; CDR3nt: TGTGCCAGCAGCGTAGAAGTTGGGGAGGAGGGTGAGCAGTTCTTC
abundance: .; j_gene: TRBJ1-5; d_gene: .; v_gene: TRBV15; CDR3aa: CATSGGQRHSNQPQHF; CDR3nt: TGTGCCACCAGCGGAGGACAGCGCCATAGCAATCAGCCCCAGCATTTT
abundance: .; j_gene: TRBJ1-1; d_gene: .; v_gene: TRBV4-3; CDR3aa: CASSLDLVGGTEAFF; CDR3nt: TGCGCCAGCAGCCTTGACTTAGTCGGAGGGACTGAAGCTTTCTTT
abundance: .; j_gene: TRBJ2-3; d_gene: TRBD2; v_gene: TRBV6-5; CDR3aa: CASRPLTSGVDTQYF; CDR3nt: TGTGCCAGCAGACCCCTCACTAGCGGAGTAGATACGCAGTATTTT
abundance: .; j_gene: TRBJ1-2; d_gene: .; v_gene: TRBV13; CDR3aa: CASSWGGRNYGYTF; CDR3nt: TGTGCCAGCAGCTGGGGGGGCAGGAACTATGGCTACACCTTC
abundance: .; j_gene: TRBJ2-7; d_gene: TRBD1; v_gene: TRBV5-4; CDR3aa: CASSLGQGRSYEQYF; CDR3nt: TGTGCCAGCAGCTTGGGACAGGGGCGCTCCTACGAGCAGTACTTC
abundance: few; j_gene: TRBJ2-2; d_gene: TRBD2; v_gene: TRBV30; CDR3aa: CAWGTSGGANTGELFF; CDR3nt: TGTGCCTGGGGGACTAGCGGGGGGGCCAACACCGGGGAGCTGTTTTTT
abundance: .; j_gene: TRBJ1-6; d_gene: .; v_gene: TRBV19; CDR3aa: CASTRGGLNSPLHF; CDR3nt: TGTGCCAGTACCCGGGGAGGCCTAAATTCACCCCTCCACTTT
abundance: .; j_gene: TRBJ1-2; d_gene: .; v_gene: TRBV7-9; CDR3aa: CASSLQGGYGYTF; CDR3nt: TGTGCCAGCAGCTTACAAGGGGGATATGGCTACACCTTC
abundance: .; j_gene: TRBJ2-7; d_gene: .; v_gene: TRBV11-2; CDR3aa: CASSLGEGRYEQYF; CDR3nt: TGTGCCAGCAGCTTAGGGGAAGGGAGGTACGAGCAGTACTTC
abundance: .; j_gene: TRBJ2-1; d_gene: TRBD2; v_gene: TRBV9; CDR3aa: CASTLAGGIHEQFF; CDR3nt: TGTGCCAGCACCTTAGCGGGAGGAATCCATGAGCAGTTCTTC
abundance: .; j_gene: TRBJ2-5; d_gene: TRBD2; v_gene: TRBV7-9; CDR3aa: CASSPRTSGGEQTQYF; CDR3nt: TGTGCCAGCAGCCCCCGGACTAGCGGGGGGGAACAGACCCAGTACTTC
abundance: .; j_gene: TRBJ2-3; d_gene: .; v_gene: TRBV13; CDR3aa: CASSLRGIAGRGTDTQYF; CDR3nt: TGTGCCAGCAGCTTAAGAGGGATCGCCGGGAGAGGCACAGATACGCAGTATTTT
abundance: .; j_gene: TRBJ1-6; d_gene: TRBD1; v_gene: TRBV10-3; CDR3aa: CAIRGQGLRRSPLHF; CDR3nt: TGTGCCATCAGGGGACAGGGGTTAAGGCGGTCACCCCTCCACTTT
abundance: .; j_gene: TRBJ2-1; d_gene: TRBD2; v_gene: TRBV6-4; CDR3aa: CASSGLAGGGNEQFF; CDR3nt: TGTGCCAGCAGCGGACTAGCGGGGGGCGGGAATGAGCAGTTCTTC
abundance: .; j_gene: TRBJ2-7; d_gene: .; v_gene: TRBV2; CDR3aa: CASSEQGSYEQYF; CDR3nt: TGTGCCAGCAGTGAACAGGGCTCCTACGAGCAGTACTTC
abundance: .; j_gene: TRBJ2-2; d_gene: TRBD1; v_gene: TRBV27; CDR3aa: CASSRFPGQGNTGELFF; CDR3nt: TGTGCCAGCAGTCGATTTCCGGGACAGGGAAACACCGGGGAGCTGTTTTTT
abundance: .; j_gene: TRBJ2-1; d_gene: .; v_gene: TRBV29-1; CDR3aa: CSVEASYNEQFF; CDR3nt: TGCAGCGTTGAGGCCAGCTACAATGAGCAGTTCTTC
abundance: .; j_gene: TRBJ2-1; d_gene: TRBD2; v_gene: TRBV19; CDR3aa: CASSIGGSGKYNEQFF; CDR3nt: TGTGCCAGTAGTATAGGAGGTAGCGGGAAGTACAATGAGCAGTTCTTC
abundance: .; j_gene: TRBJ1-1; d_gene: TRBD1; v_gene: TRBV2; CDR3aa: CASGPERTGSGAEAFF; CDR3nt: TGTGCCAGCGGCCCGGAGAGGACAGGGAGTGGGGCTGAAGCTTTCTTT
abundance: once; j_gene: TRBJ2-1; d_gene: TRBD2; v_gene: TRBV7-9; CDR3aa: CASSFPAGGKDEQFF; CDR3nt: TGTGCCAGCAGCTTCCCAGCGGGAGGGAAAGATGAGCAGTTCTTC
abundance: few; j_gene: TRBJ2-7; d_gene: .; v_gene: TRBV7-9; CDR3aa: CASSLAGDTRDEQYF; CDR3nt: TGTGCCAGCAGCTTAGCAGGGGACACCAGGGACGAGCAGTACTTC
abundance: .; j_gene: TRBJ2-1; d_gene: TRBD2; v_gene: TRBV19; CDR3aa: CATSTSGRYNEQFF; CDR3nt: TGTGCCACTTCAACTAGCGGAAGATACAATGAGCAGTTCTTC
abundance: .; j_gene: TRBJ2-7; d_gene: .; v_gene: TRBV7-9; CDR3aa: CASSSTLGEPTDSYEQYF; CDR3nt: TGTGCCAGCAGCTCAACCCTCGGGGAGCCTACGGATTCCTACGAGCAGTACTTC
abundance: .; j_gene: TRBJ2-1; d_gene: TRBD2; v_gene: TRBV9; CDR3aa: CASSATSGRYNEQFF; CDR3nt: TGTGCCAGCAGCGCCACTAGCGGGAGATACAATGAGCAGTTCTTC
abundance: few; j_gene: TRBJ1-2; d_gene: TRBD1; v_gene: TRBV18; CDR3aa: CASSPTKGADGYTF; CDR3nt: TGTGCCAGCTCACCTACGAAGGGGGCGGATGGCTACACCTTC